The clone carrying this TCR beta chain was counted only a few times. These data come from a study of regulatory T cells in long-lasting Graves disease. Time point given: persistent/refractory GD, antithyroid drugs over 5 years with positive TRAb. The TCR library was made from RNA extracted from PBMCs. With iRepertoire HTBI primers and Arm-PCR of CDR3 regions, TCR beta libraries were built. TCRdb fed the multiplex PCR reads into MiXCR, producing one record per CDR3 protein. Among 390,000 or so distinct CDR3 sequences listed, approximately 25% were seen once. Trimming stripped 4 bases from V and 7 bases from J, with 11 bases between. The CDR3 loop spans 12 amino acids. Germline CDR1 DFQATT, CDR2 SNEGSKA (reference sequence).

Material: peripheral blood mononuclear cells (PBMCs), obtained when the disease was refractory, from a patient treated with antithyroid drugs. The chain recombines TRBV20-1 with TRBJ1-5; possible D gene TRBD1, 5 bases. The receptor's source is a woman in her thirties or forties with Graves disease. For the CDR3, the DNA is TGCAGTGCTAACACTGGGGGGCAGCCCCAGCATTTT. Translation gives CSANTGGQPQHF.